The 2 T cell receptor beta chains below all came from one sample that was sequenced in a study of CD8+CD57+ T cells in acquired aplastic anemia. The study profiled TCR beta VDJ and CDR3 using genomic DNA as template. TCRdb re-analysed the reads in MiXCR, keeping a single row per CDR3 protein. The sample shows about 140,000 distinct CDR3 sequences, 40% to 45% of them seen only once. Input material: sorted CD4+, CD8+, or CD8+CD57+ T cells (not recorded which) from PBMCs. The receptors derive from a human donor in good health, serving as a control.

The gene calls are TRBV20-1 and TRBJ1-1; D is unclear. There are 13 residues in the CDR3. V was shortened by 0 bases and J by 9 bases, with 14 bases between the two germline ends. Germline V lookup: CDR1 DFQATT, CDR2 SNEGSKA (reference sequence). The CDR3 coding sequence is TGCAGTGCTAGAGAGGACGCCGGTTTCCAAGCTTTCTTT. Translation gives CSAREDAGFQAFF.

This clonotype was counted at least ten times. This rearrangement joins TRBV29-1 to TRBJ2-4; D is unclear. CDR1 and CDR2 from the germline V gene are SQVTM and ANQGSEA. V was clipped by 2 bases and J by 3 bases, with 11 bases between them. The CDR3 length is 14 residues. CDR3 DNA sequence: TGCAGCGTTGAAATGGGTTTGGTCAAAAACATTCAGTACTTC. Translation: CSVEMGLVKNIQYF.